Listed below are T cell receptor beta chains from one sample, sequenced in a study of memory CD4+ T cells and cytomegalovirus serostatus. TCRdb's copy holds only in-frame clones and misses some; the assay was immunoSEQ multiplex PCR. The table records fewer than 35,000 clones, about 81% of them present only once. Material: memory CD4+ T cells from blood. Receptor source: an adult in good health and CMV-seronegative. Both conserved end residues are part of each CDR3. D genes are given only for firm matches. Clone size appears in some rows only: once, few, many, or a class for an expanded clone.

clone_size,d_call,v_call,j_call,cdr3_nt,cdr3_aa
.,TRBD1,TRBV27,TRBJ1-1,TGTGCCAGCAGTTTAATTGCCCGGACAGGAAAGGAGGCTGAAGCTTTCTTT,CASSLIARTGKEAEAFF
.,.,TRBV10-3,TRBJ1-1,TGTGCCATCAGTGAGACATCGGCCCAGAACACTGAAGCTTTCTTT,CAISETSAQNTEAFF
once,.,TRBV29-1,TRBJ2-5,TGCAGCGTTGGGGGGCGAAGCGAGACCCAGTACTTC,CSVGGRSETQYF
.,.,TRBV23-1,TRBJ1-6,TGCGCCAGCAGTCAATCGGTCCATCCCCCAAGGGGCGCGAAGATAGATTCACCCCTCCACTTT,CASSQSVHPPRGAKIDSPLHF
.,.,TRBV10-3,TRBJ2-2,TGTGCCATCAGTGAACAGGCCACGAACACCGGGGAGCTGTTTTTT,CAISEQATNTGELFF
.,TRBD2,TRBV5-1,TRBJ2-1,TGCGCCAGCAGCTTTATAGCGGGTCTGAGCGATGAGCAGTTCTTC,CASSFIAGLSDEQFF
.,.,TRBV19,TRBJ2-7,TGTGCCAGTAGTATAGCGAAAGGGATCTACGAGCAGTACTTC,CASSIAKGIYEQYF
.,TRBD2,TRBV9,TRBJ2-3,TGTGCCAGCAGCGTTGGGGATGCAGCGGGGGGGCGAGATACGCAGTATTTT,CASSVGDAAGGRDTQYF
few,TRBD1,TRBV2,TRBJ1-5,TGTGCCAGCAGTGGGGACAGGCCGCCCCAGCATTTT,CASSGDRPPQHF
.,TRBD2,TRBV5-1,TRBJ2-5,TGCGCCAGCAGCTTGGCGTGGACTAGCGGGGTGAACCAAGAGACCCAGTACTTC,CASSLAWTSGVNQETQYF
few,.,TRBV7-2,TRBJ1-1,TGTGCCAGCAGCTTAGATCCCCACCCGAGCACTGAAGCTTTCTTT,CASSLDPHPSTEAFF
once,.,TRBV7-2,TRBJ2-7,TGTGCCAGCAGCTTCCTCAAGGAGCGGCCCGAGCAGTACTTC,CASSFLKERPEQYF
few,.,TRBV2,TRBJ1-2,TGTGCCAGCAGTGAAACAAGACTTCCTAGGACCTATGGCTACACCTTC,CASSETRLPRTYGYTF
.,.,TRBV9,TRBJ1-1,TGTGCCAGCAGCGTAGGACAGCCCAACACTGAAGCTTTCTTT,CASSVGQPNTEAFF
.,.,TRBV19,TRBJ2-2,TGTGCCAGTAGTAGTTCACAGCCGAACACCGGGGAGCTGTTTTTT,CASSSSQPNTGELFF
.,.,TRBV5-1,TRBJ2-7,TGCGCCACCTCGAAGGGGGGAGACAGAGGGTACGAGCAGTACTTC,CATSKGGDRGYEQYF
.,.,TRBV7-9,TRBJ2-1,TGTGCCAGCAGCTTAGATGTTGACTACAATGAGCAGTTCTTC,CASSLDVDYNEQFF
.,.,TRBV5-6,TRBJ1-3,TGTGCCAGCAGCTTGAGCGGTCCGTCCTCTGGAAACACCATATATTTT,CASSLSGPSSGNTIYF
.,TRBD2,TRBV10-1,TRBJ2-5,TGCGCCAGCAGTGGTGGGGCAGCGGGGGAAAAAGAGACCCAGTACTTC,CASSGGAAGEKETQYF
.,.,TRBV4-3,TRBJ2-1,TGCGCCAGCAGCCAAGTGGGGCTGGAGAATGAGCAGTTCTTC,CASSQVGLENEQFF
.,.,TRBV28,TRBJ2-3,TGTGCCAGCAGCGCGGGGAGCCTTTCCACAGATACGCAGTATTTT,CASSAGSLSTDTQYF
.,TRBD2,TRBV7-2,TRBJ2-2,TGTGCCAGCAGCCCCTCAGGGGCGGGGGGCGGTACCGGGGAGCTGTTTTTT,CASSPSGAGGGTGELFF
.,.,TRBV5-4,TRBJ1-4,TGTGCCAGCAGCTTGGTCGTGAGGGGACGTGAAAAACTGTTTTTT,CASSLVVRGREKLFF
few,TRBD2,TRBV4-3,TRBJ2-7,TGCGCCAGCAGCCAAGATGGCACTAGCGGGGGGGCCAGCGAGCAGTACTTC,CASSQDGTSGGASEQYF
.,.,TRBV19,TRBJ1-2,TGTGCCAGTAGTTCGGACATAAGGTGGGACTATGGCTACACCTTC,CASSSDIRWDYGYTF
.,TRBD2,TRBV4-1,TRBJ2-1,TGCGCCAGCAGCACCGGGACTACCAACTACAATGAGCAGTTCTTC,CASSTGTTNYNEQFF
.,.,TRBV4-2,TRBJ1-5,TGTGCCAGCAGCCAAGACAGTTTTCCCGATCAGCCCCAGCATTTT,CASSQDSFPDQPQHF
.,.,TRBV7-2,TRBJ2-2,TGTGCCAGCGGCTGGCGCAGGGGAGACACCGGGGAGCTGTTTTTT,CASGWRRGDTGELFF
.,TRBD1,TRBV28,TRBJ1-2,TGTGCCAGCGACGGGACAGGGTGGCACTATGGCTACACCTTC,CASDGTGWHYGYTF
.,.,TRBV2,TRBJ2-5,TGTGCCAGCAGTGATCGAAGTGGTATGGATCAAGAGACCCAGTACTTC,CASSDRSGMDQETQYF
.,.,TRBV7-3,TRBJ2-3,TGTGCCAGCAGCTTAGGGCCGGGGTTGGTCGCAGATACGCAGTATTTT,CASSLGPGLVADTQYF
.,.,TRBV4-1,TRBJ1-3,TGCGCCAGCAGCCAAGATCCTCGAGGGGGCTCTGGAAACACCATATATTTT,CASSQDPRGGSGNTIYF
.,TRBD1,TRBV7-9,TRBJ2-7,TGTGCCAGCAGCTCTGACAGGGGTTCCTACGAGCAGTACTTC,CASSSDRGSYEQYF
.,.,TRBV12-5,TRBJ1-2,TGTGCTAGTAGTCCCCCACAGGGATATAACTATGGCTACACCTTC,CASSPPQGYNYGYTF
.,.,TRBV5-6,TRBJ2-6,TGTGCCAGCAGCTTGGTACAGGGTCGTCCTGGGGCCAACGTCCTGACTTTC,CASSLVQGRPGANVLTF
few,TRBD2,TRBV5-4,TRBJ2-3,TGTGCCAGCAGCTTTGGCGCGGGGGGAGGTACAGATACGCAGTATTTT,CASSFGAGGGTDTQYF
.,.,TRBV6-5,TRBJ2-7,TGTGCCAGCAGTTACCAGTCCCTCGTTAAGCAGTACTTC,CASSYQSLVKQYF